Below, 25 T cell receptor beta chains from the same sample are listed, as sequenced in a study of identical twins' blood T cells. TCRdb re-called the 5' RACE reads through MiXCR, storing one row per CDR3 protein. This repertoire shows about 370,000 distinct CDR3 sequences, around 30% found once; its top ten account for around 5.6%. Sequences were obtained from PBMCs. The receptor source for this set is a woman between 18 and 55 years old in good health.

In its sample, this clonotype was seen a few times. The V and J genes are TRBV29-1 and TRBJ1-6, with D possibly being TRBD1 (5 bases). V lost 6 bases to trimming and J lost 6 bases, with 15 bases between them. The CDR3 has 14 residues. The germline V gene has CDR1 SQVTM and CDR2 ANQGSEA. The CDR3 nucleotides read TGCAGCGTGGGGCCCGGACGGACTAATTCACCCCTCCACTTT. Its translation is CSVGPGRTNSPLHF.

This clonotype was detected only a few times. This sequence joins TRBV27 and TRBJ1-3; D uncertain. This CDR3 is built from 13 residues. CDR1 is MNHEY and CDR2 is SMNVEV in the germline V gene (reference sequence). The ends were cut back, 6 bases at V and 4 bases at J, with 10 bases in the middle. Here the CDR3 DNA reads TGTGCCAGCAGCCCCCGCACCGGAAACACCATATATTTT. Amino acid sequence: CASSPRTGNTIYF.

This rearrangement joins TRBV19 to TRBJ2-1; TRBD2 might be the D (6 bases). V was trimmed by 7 bases and J by 7 bases, leaving 14 bases between them. CDR3 size: 13 residues. Germline V gene data show CDR1 as LNHDA and CDR2 as SQIVND (reference sequence). This CDR3 reads CASTPGLSNEQFF. CDR3 coding DNA: TGTGCCAGTACCCCGGGACTCTCGAATGAGCAGTTCTTC.

The CDR3 region has the DNA TGTGCCAGCAGTGAATGGGAAGGCGATACGCAGTATTTT. Translation: CASSEWEGDTQYF. The J gene is TRBJ2-3, the V gene TRBV25-1; the D is unclear. CDR1 and CDR2 (germline): MGHDK, SYGVNS. The CDR3 runs 13 residues. The germline V and J ends were trimmed by 1 base and 6 bases, with 8 bases remaining between them.

V and J are TRBV2 and TRBJ2-1; D may match TRBD1 or TRBD2 (5 bases each). The CDR3 contains 16 residues. Germline CDR1 is SNHLY and CDR2 is FYNNEI. V lost 6 bases to trimming and J lost 6 bases, with 21 bases between them. The CDR3 nucleotides are TGTGCCAGCAGCAACAACCGGGGCTCGCATATCAATGAGCAGTTCTTC. It codes for CASSNNRGSHINEQFF.

This clonotype was detected a few times. The rearrangement joins TRBV7-9 to TRBJ2-2; 8 positions match TRBD2. The trim removed 5 bases at V and 4 bases at J, leaving 6 bases unmatched. Germline lookup yields CDR1 SEHNR and CDR2 FQNEAQ (reference sequence). This CDR3 contains 15 residues. CDR3 DNA: TGTGCCAGCAGCCGGACTAGCCTGAGCACCGGGGAGCTGTTTTTT. This encodes CASSRTSLSTGELFF.

As for this clonotype: At one of its ends the junction is not consistent with the germline gene, which may arise from a read error. The genes are TRBV20-1 and TRBJ1-1, with D uncertain. CDR3 length: 13 residues. Germline V gives CDR1 DFQATT, CDR2 SNEGSKA (reference sequence). The CDR3 protein is CSAREGWSTEDFF. The CDR3, as DNA: TGTAGTGCTAGAGAGGGTTGGAGCACTGAAGATTTCTTT.

This clonotype was observed a few times. The CDR3 loop is CASSLGLPRGYTF. The CDR3, as DNA: TGTGCCAGCAGCTTGGGGCTACCTAGGGGCTACACCTTC. The chain joins TRBV5-6 to TRBJ1-2; D gene unclear. Trimming removed 0 bases at V and 8 bases at J, with 11 bases between. The CDR3 totals 13 residues. CDR1 and CDR2 (germline): SGHDT, YYEEEE.

A word on this clonotype: An end of the junction differs from the germline gene, which may be a read error. The chain carries TRBV20-1 and TRBJ2-1; 8 nucleotides align to TRBD2. This CDR3 comprises 15 residues. The V gene's germline CDR1 is DFQATT and CDR2 SNEGSKA (reference sequence). The CDR3 sequence: CSLPSRGAPYNDQFF. The CDR3 DNA is TGCAGTCTCCCTTCGCGGGGGGCCCCCTACAATGATCAGTTCTTC.

This clonotype has just a few counts. The rearrangement links TRBV9 to TRBJ2-3, with D maybe TRBD1 (6 bases). This CDR3 is built from 13 residues. CDR1 and CDR2 (germline): SGDLS, YYNGEE. V was cut by 4 bases and J by 6 bases, with 12 bases left in between. The CDR3 sequence: CASSIGQPDTQYF. CDR3 nucleotide sequence: TGTGCCAGCAGCATTGGACAGCCCGATACGCAGTATTTT.

The chain's CDR3 is CASSYRQGHSNQPQHF. CDR3 nucleotides: TGTGCCAGCAGTTACAGACAGGGCCATAGCAATCAGCCCCAGCATTTT. The rearrangement links TRBV6-4 to TRBJ1-5; the match to TRBD1 covers 7 bases. V was pared by 5 bases and J by 0 bases, with 7 bases of the junction left unmatched. CDR1 is MRHNA, CDR2 SNTAGT, per germline. The CDR3 contains 16 residues.

This clonotype was seen only a few times. This chain joins TRBV18 and TRBJ1-2, with TRBD1 matching 7 bases. Germline V gives CDR1 KGHSH, CDR2 LQKENI. This CDR3 is 12 amino acids long. The V and J ends lost 6 bases and 8 bases, in that order; junction bases with no gene match: 6. Here the CDR3 reads CASSGTEGGYTF. CDR3 sequence (DNA): TGTGCCAGCTCCGGGACAGAAGGCGGCTACACCTTC.

This chain uses TRBV3-1 with TRBJ1-1; D gene uncertain. The CDR3 is 13 amino acids. Germline V gene lookup returns CDR1 LGHDT and CDR2 YNNKEL (reference sequence). V was cut by 0 bases and J by 9 bases, with 11 bases left in between. CDR3: CASSQESAGKAFF. The CDR3 DNA sequence: TGTGCCAGCAGCCAAGAGTCGGCAGGAAAAGCTTTCTTT.

This chain joins TRBV5-1 and TRBJ2-1, with 7 positions matching TRBD2. The CDR3 sequence is 16 residues long. V shed 4 bases and J 8 bases; nucleotides not matched to a gene: 15. Germline V gene data show CDR1 as SGHRS and CDR2 as YFSETQ. CDR3 DNA sequence: TGCGCCAGCAGCCTCGGACTAGTTCGAGATGGTCATGAGCAGTTCTTC. This encodes CASSLGLVRDGHEQFF.

V and J are TRBV30 and TRBJ1-3; D possibly corresponds to TRBD1 (5 bases). V lost 3 bases, J lost 0 bases, and 12 bases lay in between. The germline V gene encodes CDR1 GTSNPN and CDR2 SVGIG (reference sequence). The CDR3 length is 15 residues. The CDR3 is CAWSRDSRSGNTIYF. The CDR3 DNA follows: TGTGCCTGGAGCAGGGACTCACGCTCTGGAAACACCATATATTTT.

V and J are TRBV11-2 and TRBJ2-7; 7 nucleotides agree with TRBD1. The CDR3 has 14 amino acids. V lost 3 bases to trimming and J lost 5 bases; unmatched junction nucleotides: 7. Germline assignment: CDR1 SGHAT and CDR2 FQNNGV. As DNA, the CDR3 is TGTGCCAGCAGCTTGGACAGGATGGCCCACGAGCAGTACTTC. It yields the protein CASSLDRMAHEQYF.

This clonotype appeared a few times. The V call is TRBV2, the J call TRBJ2-5; TRBD2 might be the D (6 bases). Germline CDR1 SNHLY, CDR2 FYNNEI. V was shortened by 5 bases and J by 5 bases, with 18 bases between the two germline ends. This CDR3 region has 15 residues. The CDR3 nucleotides are TGTGCCAGCAGTCCGAGCTGGGGGACTGAGGAGACCCAGTACTTC. It codes for CASSPSWGTEETQYF.

In its sample, this clonotype was seen a few times. The rearrangement joins TRBV6-6 to TRBJ2-5; TRBD1 aligns across 7 bases. Germline assignment: CDR1 MNHNY and CDR2 SVGAGI (reference sequence). V gave up 5 bases and J gave up 1 base; unmatched junction bases: 10. This CDR3 spans 16 amino acids. The CDR3 spells CASSHGTAPTQETQYF. The DNA for the CDR3 is TGTGCCAGCAGTCACGGGACAGCGCCGACCCAAGAGACCCAGTACTTC.

This sequence joins TRBV6-2 or TRBV6-3 and TRBJ2-4; D gene uncertain. In germline, CDR1 is MNHEY, CDR2 SVGEGT. V dropped 1 base and J dropped 7 bases, with 5 bases sitting between them. This CDR3 region has 12 residues. In DNA form, the CDR3 reads TGTGCCAGCAGTTACTGGCAGAACATTCAGTACTTC. This encodes CASSYWQNIQYF.

Notes on this clonotype: At one boundary the junction diverges from the germline segment, which might be a read error. This chain uses TRBV2 with TRBJ2-2; 7 bases agree with TRBD1. The CDR3 covers 17 residues. The V gene's germline CDR1 is SNHLY and CDR2 FYNNEI. The DNA of the CDR3 is TGTGCCGATTCCGGTTCAGGGACAGACGAGAACACCGGGGAGCTGTCTTTT. As protein: CADSGSGTDENTGELSF.

In its sample, this clonotype was seen once. The rearrangement uses TRBV12-3 or TRBV12-4 and TRBJ1-3, with D possibly TRBD1 on 6 matching bases. V gave up 3 bases and J gave up 2 bases, with 11 bases separating them. CDR3 length equals 15 residues. The DNA for the CDR3 is TGTGCCAGCAGTTTTACGGGGGGCGCTGGAAACACCATATATTTT. Protein: CASSFTGGAGNTIYF.

Written as DNA, the CDR3 is TGTGCCAGCAGCTTAGATCAAACCATGAACACTGAAGCTTTCTTT. This translates into CASSLDQTMNTEAFF. The rearrangement uses TRBV11-2 and TRBJ1-1, with unresolved D. Between the trimmed V and J ends, which lost 0 bases and 0 bases, there was a span of 8 bases. The CDR3 length is 15 residues. The germline gives CDR1 SGHAT, CDR2 FQNNGV.

This clonotype was counted only a few times. The rearrangement links TRBV9 to TRBJ1-2; D is unclear. From germline, CDR1 is SGDLS and CDR2 YYNGEE. The CDR3 has 14 amino acids. The ends were cut back, 0 bases at V and 8 bases at J, with 14 bases in the middle. CDR3 nucleotides: TGTGCCAGCAGCGTAGATAGCCAACCGGGCGGCTACACCTTC. It specifies CASSVDSQPGGYTF.

This clonotype appeared a few times. The chain links TRBV10-2 to TRBJ2-2, with 8 positions matching TRBD1. Germline CDR1 reads WSHSY; CDR2 reads SAAADI. V trimming: 2 bases; J trimming: 4 bases; junction bases outside the gene matches: 3. The CDR3 extends over 15 amino acids. CDR3 DNA sequence: TGCGCCAGCAGTGAGGGACAGGGTGGCACCGGGGAGCTGTTTTTT. Amino acids: CASSEGQGGTGELFF.

The V gene is TRBV6-5, the J gene TRBJ1-2; D call uncertain. Trimming stripped 6 bases from V and 5 bases from J, with 10 bases between. This CDR3 contains 12 residues. The germline V gene has CDR1 MNHEY and CDR2 SVGAGI. The CDR3 sequence is CASRKGTYGYTF. As DNA, the CDR3 is TGTGCCAGCAGGAAGGGCACATATGGCTACACCTTC.